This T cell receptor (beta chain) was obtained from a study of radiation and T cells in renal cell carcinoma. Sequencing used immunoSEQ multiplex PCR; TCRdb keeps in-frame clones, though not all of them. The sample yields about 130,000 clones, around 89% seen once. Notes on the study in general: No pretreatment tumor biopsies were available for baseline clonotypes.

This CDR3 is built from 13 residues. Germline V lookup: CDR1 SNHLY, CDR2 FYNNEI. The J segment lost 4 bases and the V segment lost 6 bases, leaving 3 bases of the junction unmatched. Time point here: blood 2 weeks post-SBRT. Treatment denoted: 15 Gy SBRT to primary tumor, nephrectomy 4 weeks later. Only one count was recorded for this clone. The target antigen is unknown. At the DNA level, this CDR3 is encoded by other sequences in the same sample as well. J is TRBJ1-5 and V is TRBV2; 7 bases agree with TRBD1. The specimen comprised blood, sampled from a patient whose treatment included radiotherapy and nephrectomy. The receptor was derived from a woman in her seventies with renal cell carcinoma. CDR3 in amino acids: CASRRQGNQPQHF. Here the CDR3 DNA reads TGTGCCAGCAGACGACAGGGAAATCAGCCCCAGCATTTT.